This TCR beta chain emerged from a study of CD8 T cell repertoires and HIV-1 epitope variants. Study as a whole: Separate wells received one of Twenty-five Gag or Nef variant peptides. Controls included no peptide, Ebola AY9 epitope, and a CMV, EBV, flu pool.

About this clone itself: Its antigen is not identified.

Some clones are missing from TCRdb's copy, which holds only in-frame ones; the method was immunoSEQ multiplex PCR. Of over 6,000 clones in the sample, roughly 70% are singletons; the top ten hold approximately 47%. V was trimmed by 5 bases and J by 5 bases, leaving 12 bases between them. The CDR3 runs to 13 residues. CDR1 MNHEY and CDR2 SMNVEV come from the germline V gene (reference sequence). Sequencing was done on a sample of cultured CD8+ T cells derived from PBMCs. The receptor comes from a male donor with HIV. The genes are TRBV27 and TRBJ2-5; no clear D gene. In DNA, the CDR3 is TGTGCCAGCAGTCCAATCTCTGTGGAGACCCAGTACTTC. It encodes CASSPISVETQYF.